The 22 T cell receptor beta chains reported below all come from one sample, sequenced in a study of CXCR3-negative and CXCR3-positive naive CD8 T cells. Points from the study as a whole: Comparison of naive cells showed more hydrophobic TRB CDR3s in CXCR3-positive than in CXCR3-negative naive cells.

The antigens these receptors bind are not known. The study made its TRB cDNA libraries by 5' RACE, adding UMI labels. TCRdb re-called the 5' RACE reads and catalogs CDR3 proteins one per entry, DNA excluded. The sample totals some 54,000 distinct CDR3 sequences; its top ten clones hold 0.53%. Sample: naive CXCR3+ CD8+ T cells from blood. Indicated subset: CD45RO-CCR7+CD27+CD95- naive CD8+ T cells expressing CXCR3 (TNR3+). The receptors derive from a human donor in good health. Some clones in this sample may be carry-over from other donors' samples.

The J gene is TRBJ2-4, the V gene TRBV28; TCRdb's assignment of TRBD2 cannot be checked, as there is no DNA. This CDR3 has 18 residues. CDR1 is MDHEN and CDR2 is SYDVKM in the germline V gene. CDR3 residues: CASGPLGLAAGGKNIQYF.

The chain joins TRBV4-2 to TRBJ2-1. The CDR3 contains 14 residues. Germline V lookup: CDR1 LGHNA, CDR2 YNFKEQ. CDR3 loop: CASSQGANSDEQFF.

V and J are TRBV12-3 or TRBV12-4 and TRBJ2-5; TCRdb reports TRBD2, a call that lacks DNA to check it against. There are 15 residues in the CDR3. CDR3 amino acids: CASTRSGGPRETQYF.

The V call is TRBV12-3 or TRBV12-4, the J call TRBJ1-2; there is no DNA to check the TCRdb D call of TRBD1. The CDR3 length is 11 residues. The CDR3 sequence is CASSAGYGYTF.

This chain joins TRBV20-1 and TRBJ2-7; TCRdb outputs TRBD2, but without DNA this stays unchecked. Per the germline V gene, CDR1 is DFQATT and CDR2 is SNEGSKA (reference sequence). CDR3 length: 17 amino acids. The CDR3 reads CSARHSSHPGLATEQYF.

J is TRBJ1-4 and V is TRBV30; TCRdb picks TRBD1, but there is no DNA to check that call. CDR1 is GTSNPN and CDR2 is SVGIG in the germline V gene (reference sequence). The CDR3 has 13 amino acids. The chain's CDR3 is CAYQSGTNEKLFF.

This chain links TRBV4-1 with TRBJ2-7. The CDR3 runs 14 residues. Germline CDR1 MGHRA, CDR2 YSYEKL. CDR3 region: CASSQDPSTYEQYF.

The rearrangement uses TRBV25-1 and TRBJ1-4; TCRdb gives TRBD1 as the D gene, but with no DNA this cannot be confirmed. The CDR3 spans 12 residues. From germline, CDR1 is MGHDK and CDR2 SYGVNS. CDR3 protein: CASSVGAWELFF. Drawing the rest from reference TRBV25-1 and TRBJ1-4, the complete variable domain is EADIYQTPRYLVIGTGKKITLECSQTMGHDKMYWYQQDPGMELHLIHYSYGVNSTEKGDLSSESTVSRIRTEHFPLTLESARPSHTSQYLCASSVGAWELFFGSGTQLSVL.

J is TRBJ2-1 and V is TRBV27; TCRdb picks TRBD2, but there is no DNA to check that call. Germline CDR1 and CDR2: MNHEY and SMNVEV (reference sequence). The CDR3 is 17 residues long. The CDR3 reads CASSSRLAGGPRNEQFF.

The chain uses TRBV7-3 and TRBJ1-1. Germline CDR1 and CDR2: SGHTA and FQGTGA. This CDR3 has 13 residues. This CDR3 is CASSLELSTEAFF.

The chain joins TRBV5-4 to TRBJ2-3. CDR1 and CDR2 (germline): SGHNT, YYREEE (reference sequence). The CDR3 is made up of 15 amino acids. The CDR3 loop reads CASSFIGSSTDTQYF.

This sequence joins TRBV7-9 and TRBJ1-6; the TCRdb call, TRBD1, lacks DNA for checking. The CDR3 has 15 residues. Per the germline V gene, CDR1 is SEHNR and CDR2 is FQNEAQ (reference sequence). The CDR3 reads CASTSAGDYNSPLHF.

This clonotype is called medium-sized based on its frequency. This chain uses TRBV7-7 with TRBJ1-5; TCRdb selects TRBD1, and the lack of DNA leaves this call unchecked. CDR3 length: 16 amino acids. Germline V gives CDR1 SSHAT, CDR2 FNYEAQ (reference sequence). This CDR3 is CASGPQGQGPNQPQHF.

The V call is TRBV10-3, the J call TRBJ2-1; TCRdb reports TRBD2, a call that lacks DNA to check it against. CDR3 length: 15 residues. Germline V gives CDR1 ENHRY, CDR2 SYGVKD. CDR3 loop: CAIRTQFGWDNEQFF.

The gene calls are TRBV6-5 and TRBJ1-3. The germline CDR1 and CDR2 sequences are MNHEY and SVGAGI. The CDR3 has 14 amino acids. CDR3 protein: CASSYQASGNTIYF.

The chain carries TRBV3-1 and TRBJ2-1; TCRdb selects TRBD2, and the lack of DNA leaves this call unchecked. In germline, CDR1 is LGHDT, CDR2 YNNKEL (reference sequence). This CDR3 has 15 amino acids. CDR3 region: CASSPGGSLYNEQFF.

The genes are TRBV4-3 and TRBJ1-2; TCRdb proposes TRBD1, but this gene call is untestable without DNA. The germline gives CDR1 LGHNA, CDR2 YSLEER. This CDR3 is built from 15 residues. CDR3 amino acids: CASSQDRTGDYGYTF.

V and J are TRBV29-1 and TRBJ2-2; TCRdb gives TRBD1 as the D gene, but with no DNA this cannot be confirmed. Germline V lookup: CDR1 SQVTM, CDR2 ANQGSEA. CDR3 size: 17 residues. This CDR3 is CSVEDGGQGYGTGELFF.

The genes are TRBV14 and TRBJ2-7. The CDR3 is 13 residues long. The germline CDR1 and CDR2 sequences are SGHDN and FVKESK. CDR3 sequence: CASSQDYGYEQYF.

This chain uses TRBV29-1 with TRBJ2-7; TCRdb's D call of TRBD1 is untestable without DNA. The CDR3 has 12 amino acids. The germline V gene has CDR1 SQVTM and CDR2 ANQGSEA. The CDR3 region is CSVEAGAYEQYF.

The rearrangement uses TRBV2 and TRBJ2-6; TCRdb picks TRBD1, but there is no DNA to check that call. In germline, CDR1 is SNHLY, CDR2 FYNNEI. The CDR3 extends over 14 amino acids. CDR3 region: CANGQGTGANVLTF. Filled out from reference TRBV2 and TRBJ2-6, the complete variable domain reads EPEVTQTPSHQVTQMGQEVILRCVPISNHLYFYWYRQILGQKVEFLVSFYNNEISEKSEIFDDQFSVERPDGSNFTLKIRSTKLEDSAMYFCANGQGTGANVLTFGAGSRLTVL.

This rearrangement joins TRBV2 to TRBJ1-1. Germline V gene sequence: CDR1 SNHLY, CDR2 FYNNEI. The CDR3 totals 13 residues. CDR3 residues: CATKPVPNTEAFF.